Below are 9 T cell receptor beta chains sequenced from a single sample in a study. Each CDR3 protein gets one entry after TCRdb re-called the RT-PCR reads with MiXCR. The profile covers hundreds of thousands of distinct CDR3 sequences, with 13% to 15% appearing a single time and 3.6% taken by the ten largest. The sequenced sample was memory CD4+ T cells from blood. The receptors were gathered from a female donor in good health, serving as a healthy control.

V usage is TRBV6-2 or TRBV6-3 and J usage is TRBJ2-5, with a tentative D call TRBD2 (5 bases). This CDR3 is built from 15 residues. Between the trimmed V and J ends, which lost 4 bases and 5 bases, there was a span of 17 bases. Per the germline V gene, CDR1 is MNHEY and CDR2 is SVGEGT. The CDR3 sequence is CASSWSVGGLETQYF. The CDR3 region has the DNA TGTGCCAGCAGTTGGAGCGTCGGAGGACTGGAGACCCAGTACTTC.

The chain joins TRBV10-3 to TRBJ2-1; TRBD2 agrees at 11 bases. CDR3 length: 12 residues. J gave up 10 bases and V 10 bases, and 6 bases lay outside the gene matches. From germline, CDR1 is ENHRY and CDR2 SYGVKD. CDR3 region: CATGTSGAEQFF. The CDR3 DNA is TGTGCCACCGGGACTAGCGGAGCCGAGCAGTTCTTC.

This clonotype was recorded at least ten times. The V gene is TRBV5-1, the J gene TRBJ2-5; TRBD1 matches 7 bases. Germline V gene sequence: CDR1 SGHRS, CDR2 YFSETQ. The CDR3 spans 14 residues. Losses at the gene ends were 4 bases for V and 1 base for J; bases not matched to a gene: 4. This chain's CDR3 is CASSLRDSQETQYF. CDR3 in DNA: TGCGCCAGCAGCCTCCGGGACAGCCAAGAGACCCAGTACTTC.

The CDR3 DNA follows: TGTGCCAGCAGCCACTCAGGGGGCGTTACTGGGGCCAACGTCCTGACTTTC. Translating it yields CASSHSGGVTGANVLTF. This chain links TRBV3-1 with TRBJ2-6, with 8 nucleotides matching TRBD1. The CDR3 runs 17 residues. Germline CDR1 and CDR2: LGHDT and YNNKEL (reference sequence). The ends lost 3 bases at V and 2 bases at J; junction bases unmatched: 6.

This sequence joins TRBV24-1 and TRBJ2-2, with D perhaps given as TRBD1 or TRBD2 (6 bases each). Germline V CDR1 and CDR2: KGHDR, SFDVKD. V was cut by 7 bases and J by 5 bases, with 22 bases left in between. This CDR3 is built from 17 residues. CDR3 region: CATSPSEGGQLTGELFF. CDR3 nucleotide sequence: TGTGCCACCAGCCCCTCCGAGGGGGGCCAGTTAACCGGGGAGCTGTTTTTT.

The chain has TRBV27 and TRBJ1-2; D call uncertain. Germline V lookup: CDR1 MNHEY, CDR2 SMNVEV (reference sequence). V was cut by 2 bases and J by 2 bases, with 6 bases left in between. This CDR3 has 13 amino acids. The CDR3 nucleotides are TGTGCCAGCAGTTTAGAGAAGAACTATGGCTACACCTTC. Its protein is CASSLEKNYGYTF.

The chain combines TRBV28 with TRBJ2-3; 11 bases agree with TRBD1. Germline V gene sequence: CDR1 MDHEN, CDR2 SYDVKM. The CDR3 contains 15 residues. V shed 4 bases and J 5 bases; nucleotides not matched to a gene: 5. CDR3 bases: TGTGCCAGCAGTTGGACAGGGGGCGCGGGAGATACGCAGTATTTT. Protein sequence: CASSWTGGAGDTQYF.

The chain couples TRBV5-1 to TRBJ2-6; D unresolved. Trimming removed 0 bases at V and 0 bases at J, with 7 bases between. Per the germline V gene, CDR1 is SGHRS and CDR2 is YFSETQ. This CDR3 is built from 16 residues. The CDR3 region is CASSLEGNSGANVLTF. The CDR3 DNA follows: TGCGCCAGCAGCTTGGAAGGCAACTCTGGGGCCAACGTCCTGACTTTC.

The chain uses TRBV20-1 and TRBJ2-7; D call uncertain. The CDR3 totals 11 residues. V gave up 4 bases and J gave up 6 bases, with 10 bases separating them. Per the germline V gene, CDR1 is DFQATT and CDR2 is SNEGSKA (reference sequence). CDR3 loop: CSATNPGEQYF. CDR3 sequence (DNA): TGCAGTGCTACGAATCCCGGCGAGCAGTACTTC.